Reported below is one T cell receptor (beta chain). Its antigen is unidentified. The sample comes from a study of cytomegalovirus exposure and HLA in healthy donors. Whole-study context: Earlier findings included roughly 120 million unique TCR beta sequences obtained from about 179 million T cells.

The study, taken as a whole, reports: Cytomegalovirus status, reportedly, was diagnosed with high specificity and sensitivity by the classifier.

The CDR3 length is 14 residues. CDR1 is MNHNS and CDR2 is SASEGT in the germline V gene. Trimming removed 8 bases at V and 8 bases at J, with 21 bases between. Primers included in the PCR were 60 Vbeta and 13 Jbeta primers. The table came from immunoSEQ multiplex PCR; TCRdb's copy has only in-frame clones and leaves some out. Found here are 100,000 to 150,000 clones, more than 60% of them singletons; the top ten hold approximately 1.6%. This TCR came from a woman under 30 in good health and CMV-seronegative. The chain employs TRBV6-1 and TRBJ1-2; weak D call: TRBD1 (5 bases). Sequences were obtained from PBMCs. CDR3 nucleotide sequence: TGTGCCAGCTCATTTGGTCCAGGGCTAAGAGGCTACACCTTC. It encodes CASSFGPGLRGYTF.